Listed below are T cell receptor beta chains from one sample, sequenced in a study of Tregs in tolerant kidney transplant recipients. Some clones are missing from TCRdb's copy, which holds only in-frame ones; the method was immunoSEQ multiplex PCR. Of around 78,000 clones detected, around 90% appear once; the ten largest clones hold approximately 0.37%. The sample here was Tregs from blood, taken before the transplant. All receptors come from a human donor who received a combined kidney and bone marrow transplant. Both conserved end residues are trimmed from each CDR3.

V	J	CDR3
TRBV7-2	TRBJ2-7	ASSRGGAGGREQY
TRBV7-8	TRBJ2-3	ASSLVGDTQY
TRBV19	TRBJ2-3	ASSAVAGGADTQY
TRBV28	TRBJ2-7	ASSRHYEQY
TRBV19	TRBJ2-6	ASSLHEPGANVLT
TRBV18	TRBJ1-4	ASSPRTATNEKLF
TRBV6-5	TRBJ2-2	ASRLGGGELF
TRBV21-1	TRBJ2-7	ASSKARLAGGTYEQY
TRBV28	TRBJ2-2	ASTTGSSGTGELF
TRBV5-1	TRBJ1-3	ASSPGPSSGNTIY
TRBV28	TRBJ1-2	ASSSTGRGYT
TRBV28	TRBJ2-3	ASSLWSQGGGTDTQY
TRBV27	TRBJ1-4	ASRGQERENEKLF
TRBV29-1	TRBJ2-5	SVRRETQY
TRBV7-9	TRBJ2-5	ASSLASASETQY
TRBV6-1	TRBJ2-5	ASEYDRGQTQY
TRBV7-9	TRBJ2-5	ASSLVQAGGETQY
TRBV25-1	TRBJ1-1	ASSEWQQNTEAF
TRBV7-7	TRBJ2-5	ASSPSGLQETQY
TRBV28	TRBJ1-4	ASRPDRGRGNEKLF
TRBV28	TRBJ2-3	ASSFGGARRTDTQY
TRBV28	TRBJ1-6	ATQGAANSPLH
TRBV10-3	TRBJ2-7	AISLADRGPYEQY
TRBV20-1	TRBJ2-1	SAGGPREQF
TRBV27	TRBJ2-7	ASSFGQTGYEQY
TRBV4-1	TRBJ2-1	ASSQVSSGSYNEQF
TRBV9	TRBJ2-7	ASSQKDRGSYEQY
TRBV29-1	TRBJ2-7	SVEGNWAGGSEQY
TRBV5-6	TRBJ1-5	ASSFGREDNQPQH
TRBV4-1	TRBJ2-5	ASSPGGGQGGTQY
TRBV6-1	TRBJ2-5	ASSRQGRETQY
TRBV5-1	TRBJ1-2	ASSWGAPADGYT
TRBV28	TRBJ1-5	AAYRGGQRYSNQPQH
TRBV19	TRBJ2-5	ATSRWGMRGETQY
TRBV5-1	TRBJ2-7	ASSFRLAGDEQY
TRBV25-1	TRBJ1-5	ASSDRGTDNQPQH
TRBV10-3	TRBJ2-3	AISGLAGADTQY
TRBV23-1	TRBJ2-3	ASTHCGGTDTQY
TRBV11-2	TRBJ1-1	ASSLGGLEAF
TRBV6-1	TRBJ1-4	ASSERASLGKLF
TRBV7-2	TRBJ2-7	ASSLDGTNHYEQY
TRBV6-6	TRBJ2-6	ASSYPISGANVLT
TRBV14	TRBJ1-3	ASSQVAGLSGNTIY
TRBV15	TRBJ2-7	ATSRDPGTTYEQY
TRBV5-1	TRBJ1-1	ASGGLQNTEAF
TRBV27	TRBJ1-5	ASSLTGTGRNQPQH
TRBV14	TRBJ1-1	ASSQLGGTEAF
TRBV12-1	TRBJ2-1	ASSFTFSCPLYNEQF
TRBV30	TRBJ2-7	AWSHPPRLAGTYEQY
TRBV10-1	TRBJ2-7	ASSESYEQY
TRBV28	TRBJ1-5	ASSPGGQSYSNQPQH
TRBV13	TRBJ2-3	ASSLGSRTSGQVADTDTQY
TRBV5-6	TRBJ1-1	ASSPARLPNTEAF
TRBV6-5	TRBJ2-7	ASSYSSGGGYEQY
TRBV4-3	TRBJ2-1	ASSQVGTSGRLSYNEQF
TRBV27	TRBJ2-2	ASSPRSRGNTGELF
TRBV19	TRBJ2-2	ASNPGGHTNTGELF
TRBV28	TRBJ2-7	ASSLLFSGNEQY
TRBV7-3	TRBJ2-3	ASSPMGNSQITQY